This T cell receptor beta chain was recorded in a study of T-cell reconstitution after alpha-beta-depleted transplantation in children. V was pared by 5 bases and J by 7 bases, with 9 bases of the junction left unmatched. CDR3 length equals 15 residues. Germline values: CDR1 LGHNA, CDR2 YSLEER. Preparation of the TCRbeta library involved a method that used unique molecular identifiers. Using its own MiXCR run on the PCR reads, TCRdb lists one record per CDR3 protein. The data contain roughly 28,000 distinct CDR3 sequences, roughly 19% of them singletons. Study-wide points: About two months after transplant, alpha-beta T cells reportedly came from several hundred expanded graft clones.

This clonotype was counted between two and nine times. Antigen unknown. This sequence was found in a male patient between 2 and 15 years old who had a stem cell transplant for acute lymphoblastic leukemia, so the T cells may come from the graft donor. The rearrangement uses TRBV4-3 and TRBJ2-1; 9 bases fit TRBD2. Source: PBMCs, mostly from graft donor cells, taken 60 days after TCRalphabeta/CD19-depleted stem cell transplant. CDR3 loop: CASSKASGGLNEQFF. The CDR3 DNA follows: TGCGCCAGCAGCAAAGCAAGCGGGGGGCTAAATGAGCAGTTCTTC.